This is a list of T cell receptor beta chains from one sample in a study of blood T cell repertoires in COVID-19. Clones were sequenced by immunoSEQ multiplex PCR, and TCRdb holds only the in-frame ones, with some missing. The table shows some 240,000 clones, with approximately 80% occurring only once. Source material: peripheral blood. All receptors derive from a woman of 80 years or more with COVID-19, enrolled during active disease. Both conserved end residues are part of each CDR3. A D gene is named only where the DNA matches it firmly. Clone size is stated in some rows and not others, as once, few, many or a class when expanded.

clone size: .
V gene: TRBV12-3/TRBV12-4
J gene: TRBJ1-2
D gene: .
CDR3 DNA: TGTGCCAGCAGTTCACTGGGTCTTGAGGTCTTC
CDR3 protein: CASSSLGLEVF

clone size: few
V gene: TRBV5-1
J gene: TRBJ1-3
D gene: .
CDR3 DNA: TGCGCCAGCAGTGAGACACCGGGATCTCCCGGAAACACCATATATTTT
CDR3 protein: CASSETPGSPGNTIYF

clone size: .
V gene: TRBV7-3
J gene: TRBJ2-1
D gene: .
CDR3 DNA: TGTGCCAGCAGCCTCCGACTCGGCAATGAGCAGTTCTTC
CDR3 protein: CASSLRLGNEQFF

clone size: .
V gene: TRBV6-5
J gene: TRBJ1-2
D gene: .
CDR3 DNA: TGTGCCAGCAGCACAGCCAGCACTAACTATGGCTACACCTTC
CDR3 protein: CASSTASTNYGYTF

clone size: once
V gene: TRBV4-3
J gene: TRBJ2-3
D gene: TRBD2
CDR3 DNA: TGCGCCAGCAGCCAAACGAGATTCGAGCGGGACACAGATACGCAGTATTTT
CDR3 protein: CASSQTRFERDTDTQYF

clone size: .
V gene: TRBV29-1
J gene: TRBJ2-7
D gene: .
CDR3 DNA: TGCAGCGTTGAAGGGGGGGAGAGCCCTCCTGGCGAGCAGTACTTC
CDR3 protein: CSVEGGESPPGEQYF

clone size: .
V gene: TRBV3-1/TRBV3-2
J gene: TRBJ1-5
D gene: TRBD1
CDR3 DNA: TGTGCCAGCAGCCAAGAGGAAGGGGGCAGAGGCAATCAGCCCCAGCATTTT
CDR3 protein: CASSQEEGGRGNQPQHF

clone size: once
V gene: TRBV29-1
J gene: TRBJ1-1
D gene: .
CDR3 DNA: TGCAGCGTTGTAGCGTCAGGGGCTGAAGCTTTCTTT
CDR3 protein: CSVVASGAEAFF

clone size: .
V gene: TRBV21-1
J gene: TRBJ1-1
D gene: .
CDR3 DNA: TGTGCCAGCAGCAAAGAGTTCAGAATGAACACTGAAGCTTTCTTT
CDR3 protein: CASSKEFRMNTEAFF

clone size: once
V gene: TRBV19
J gene: TRBJ1-1
D gene: .
CDR3 DNA: TGTGCCAGTAGTATAGTCACAAAAAGAATGAACACTGAAGCTTTCTTT
CDR3 protein: CASSIVTKRMNTEAFF

clone size: .
V gene: TRBV20-1
J gene: TRBJ2-5
D gene: TRBD1
CDR3 DNA: TGCAGTGCTAGTGGTGGGACAGGGGTGGGGACCCAGTACTTC
CDR3 protein: CSASGGTGVGTQYF

clone size: .
V gene: TRBV6-1
J gene: TRBJ2-7
D gene: TRBD2
CDR3 DNA: TGTGCCAGCAGTGAAGGGGCGGGACTAGCGGGGGCCAGCTCCTACGAGCAGTACTTC
CDR3 protein: CASSEGAGLAGASSYEQYF

clone size: .
V gene: TRBV11-2
J gene: TRBJ1-3
D gene: TRBD1
CDR3 DNA: TGTGCCAGCAGCCTGACAGGGACCCGAGACACCATATATTTT
CDR3 protein: CASSLTGTRDTIYF

clone size: .
V gene: TRBV24-1
J gene: TRBJ2-1
D gene: TRBD2
CDR3 DNA: TGTGCCACCAGTGAGTCTAGCGGGCGTTCCTACAATGAGCAGTTCTTC
CDR3 protein: CATSESSGRSYNEQFF

clone size: .
V gene: TRBV4-3
J gene: TRBJ2-2
D gene: TRBD2
CDR3 DNA: TGCGCCAGCAGCCAAAATCCCCTCACTAGCGTGTCCACCGGGGAGCTGTTTTTT
CDR3 protein: CASSQNPLTSVSTGELFF

clone size: .
V gene: TRBV7-6
J gene: TRBJ2-2
D gene: .
CDR3 DNA: TGTGCCAGCAGCCCGGAGGTCAAGGCCCAATCCGGGGAGCTGTTTTTT
CDR3 protein: CASSPEVKAQSGELFF

clone size: .
V gene: TRBV11-2
J gene: TRBJ1-5
D gene: .
CDR3 DNA: TGTGCCAGCAGCTTATCGGTAAATCAGCCCCAGCATTTT
CDR3 protein: CASSLSVNQPQHF

clone size: few
V gene: TRBV28
J gene: TRBJ1-1
D gene: .
CDR3 DNA: TGTGCCAGCAGCATACCCCTCCAGGGAAACACTGAAGCTTTCTTT
CDR3 protein: CASSIPLQGNTEAFF

clone size: .
V gene: TRBV6-5
J gene: TRBJ2-7
D gene: .
CDR3 DNA: TGTGCCAGCAGTACAGATACCTACGAGCAGTACTTC
CDR3 protein: CASSTDTYEQYF

clone size: few
V gene: TRBV10-3
J gene: TRBJ2-3
D gene: .
CDR3 DNA: TGTAAGCGACGGCTCCCGAGCACAGATACGCAGTATTTT
CDR3 protein: CKRRLPSTDTQYF

clone size: .
V gene: TRBV3-1/TRBV3-2
J gene: TRBJ2-1
D gene: TRBD2
CDR3 DNA: TGTGCCAGCAGCCAAGGACTAGCGGGAGTAGGTGGAGAGAATGAGCAGTTCTTC
CDR3 protein: CASSQGLAGVGGENEQFF

clone size: .
V gene: TRBV6-6
J gene: TRBJ1-1
D gene: TRBD1
CDR3 DNA: TGTGCCAGCAGTTGGGGACAGGGGAACACTGAAGCTTTCTTT
CDR3 protein: CASSWGQGNTEAFF

clone size: .
V gene: TRBV18
J gene: TRBJ1-2
D gene: .
CDR3 DNA: TGTGCCAGCTCACCACCTCGTCCCCTTAACTATGGCTACACCTTC
CDR3 protein: CASSPPRPLNYGYTF

clone size: .
V gene: TRBV27
J gene: TRBJ1-5
D gene: .
CDR3 DNA: TGTGCCAGCAGTTTTCGGTTTAGGGGGAATCAGCCCCAGCATTTT
CDR3 protein: CASSFRFRGNQPQHF

clone size: many
V gene: TRBV5-1
J gene: TRBJ1-4
D gene: TRBD1
CDR3 DNA: TGCGCCAGCAGCTCAGGGGGTCCAACTAATGAAAAACTGTTTTTT
CDR3 protein: CASSSGGPTNEKLFF

clone size: once
V gene: TRBV29-1
J gene: TRBJ2-1
D gene: TRBD1
CDR3 DNA: TGCAGCGTCGGACAGGGAGGCAATGAGCAGTTCTTC
CDR3 protein: CSVGQGGNEQFF

clone size: .
V gene: TRBV7-9
J gene: TRBJ1-2
D gene: .
CDR3 DNA: TGTGCCAGCAGCCCAACCCAGGGCTACACCTTC
CDR3 protein: CASSPTQGYTF

clone size: .
V gene: TRBV13
J gene: TRBJ1-6
D gene: .
CDR3 DNA: TGTGCCAGCAGCTTCAGGGGCCCCCTATCACCCCTCCACTTT
CDR3 protein: CASSFRGPLSPLHF

clone size: .
V gene: TRBV23-1
J gene: TRBJ1-2
D gene: TRBD1
CDR3 DNA: TGCGCCAGCAGTCAAACAGGGGGCGCCTATGGCTACACCTTC
CDR3 protein: CASSQTGGAYGYTF

clone size: .
V gene: TRBV6-1
J gene: TRBJ1-3
D gene: .
CDR3 DNA: TGTGCCAGCAGTGAACCGTACTCTGGAAACACCATATATTTT
CDR3 protein: CASSEPYSGNTIYF

clone size: .
V gene: TRBV2
J gene: TRBJ2-3
D gene: .
CDR3 DNA: TGTGCCAGCCGTAGATTGACTACCGACGTGAATACGCAGTATTTT
CDR3 protein: CASRRLTTDVNTQYF

clone size: once
V gene: TRBV4-2
J gene: TRBJ2-7
D gene: TRBD2
CDR3 DNA: TGTGCCAGCAGCCAAGTGTCCGGACTAGCGGGAAACTACGAGCAGTACTTC
CDR3 protein: CASSQVSGLAGNYEQYF

clone size: .
V gene: TRBV2
J gene: TRBJ1-5
D gene: .
CDR3 DNA: TGTGCCAGCAGTGAAAGAGAGATTCAGCCCCAGCATTTT
CDR3 protein: CASSEREIQPQHF

clone size: .
V gene: TRBV18
J gene: TRBJ2-1
D gene: TRBD2
CDR3 DNA: TGTGCCAGCTCACCGGCGGGACTAGCGGGGGGTGATGAGCAGTTCTTC
CDR3 protein: CASSPAGLAGGDEQFF

clone size: .
V gene: TRBV11-2
J gene: TRBJ2-2
D gene: .
CDR3 DNA: TGTGCCAGCAGCTTAGTGGTGACAGCCGGGGAGCTGTTTTTT
CDR3 protein: CASSLVVTAGELFF

clone size: few
V gene: TRBV6-6
J gene: TRBJ1-6
D gene: .
CDR3 DNA: TGTGCCAGCAGTCTACAGGGTTCCGGGGGGGCTGTTTCACCCCTCCACTTT
CDR3 protein: CASSLQGSGGAVSPLHF

clone size: .
V gene: TRBV11-2
J gene: TRBJ1-6
D gene: .
CDR3 DNA: TGTGCCAGCAGCTTAACAGGAACGTACTCACCCCTCCACTTT
CDR3 protein: CASSLTGTYSPLHF

clone size: .
V gene: TRBV2
J gene: TRBJ2-2
D gene: .
CDR3 DNA: TGTGCCAGCAGTGATACAGGGACCGGGGAGCTGTTTTTT
CDR3 protein: CASSDTGTGELFF

clone size: once
V gene: TRBV5-1
J gene: TRBJ2-1
D gene: .
CDR3 DNA: TGCGCCAGCAGCTTGGTCAGCGGGCCGTACAATGAGCAGTTCTTC
CDR3 protein: CASSLVSGPYNEQFF

clone size: .
V gene: TRBV18
J gene: TRBJ1-5
D gene: .
CDR3 DNA: TGTGCCAGCTCACCGGTCAGGGATTGGGATCAGCCCCAGCATTTT
CDR3 protein: CASSPVRDWDQPQHF

clone size: .
V gene: TRBV6-6
J gene: TRBJ1-6
D gene: TRBD1
CDR3 DNA: TGTGCCAGCAGTTTCCCCGACAGGGAAAATTCACCCCTCCACTTT
CDR3 protein: CASSFPDRENSPLHF

clone size: .
V gene: TRBV7-9
J gene: TRBJ1-6
D gene: TRBD1
CDR3 DNA: TGTGCCTGGAAGCCTGGGACAGGGAGGTCACCCCTCCACTTT
CDR3 protein: CAWKPGTGRSPLHF

clone size: .
V gene: TRBV2
J gene: TRBJ1-5
D gene: TRBD1
CDR3 DNA: TGTGCCAGCAGTGAAAGGACAGGCTCTCAGCCCCAGCATTTT
CDR3 protein: CASSERTGSQPQHF

clone size: .
V gene: TRBV7-2
J gene: TRBJ2-7
D gene: TRBD1
CDR3 DNA: TGTGCCAGCAGATGGCCGGGACAGGGAGCCGAGCAGTACTTC
CDR3 protein: CASRWPGQGAEQYF

clone size: .
V gene: TRBV19
J gene: TRBJ2-3
D gene: .
CDR3 DNA: TGTGCCAGTAGTATAGGGAGAGATCGAAACGCAGATACGCAGTATTTT
CDR3 protein: CASSIGRDRNADTQYF